Shown below are 25 T cell receptor beta chains from a single sample sequenced in a study of vaccination and CD4 T cells after COVID-19. These receptors' antigens are unknown. Cultured CD4+ T cell DNA underwent sequencing with the Oncomine TCR Beta short-read assay. TCRdb ran MiXCR on the PCR reads and lists one entry per CDR3 protein. This sample carries more than 15,000 distinct CDR3 sequences, around 50% of them seen once, and the ten largest clones take about 18%. Time point meaning: late sampling 161 to 241 days after vaccination in a few convalescent patients. Regarding treatment: approximately 11-day PBMC culture with coronavirus spike peptide pools or control peptides (ViraFEST assay). Sample: CD4+ T cells from blood, cultured in vitro, taken about 7 months after SARS-CoV-2 vaccination. Every receptor here comes from a human donor who had recovered from COVID-19.

V is TRBV7-2 and J is TRBJ1-1; D unclear. Trimming shortened V by 2 bases and J by 0 bases, and 13 bases separated the two germline ends. Germline CDR1 reads SGHTA; CDR2 reads FQGNSA. CDR3 length: 16 amino acids. The CDR3 reads CASSLNGPGMNTEAFF. CDR3 nucleotide sequence: TGTGCCAGCAGCTTAAATGGGCCAGGCATGAACACTGAAGCTTTCTTT.

The chain carries TRBV19 and TRBJ1-1; D is unresolved. Trimming stripped 3 bases from V and 4 bases from J, with 6 bases between. Germline V CDR1 and CDR2: LNHDA, SQIVND (reference sequence). This CDR3 has 12 amino acids. As DNA, the CDR3 is TGTGCCAGTAGTATTCTGGGCACTGAAGCTTTCTTT. Amino acids: CASSILGTEAFF.

The chain employs TRBV7-2 and TRBJ2-5; D is undetermined. CDR3 length: 15 amino acids. Looked up from germline, CDR1 is SGHTA and CDR2 is FQGNSA. V lost 4 bases, J lost 5 bases, and 17 bases lay in between. CDR3 nucleotides: TGTGCCAGCAGCTCTTCATCGGGTCATTCGGAGACCCAGTACTTC. Translation: CASSSSSGHSETQYF.

This sequence joins TRBV20-1 and TRBJ2-7, with 7 bases that match TRBD1. The CDR3 runs 12 residues. With V trimmed by 6 bases and J by 2 bases, 4 bases remained unmatched. Per germline, CDR1 DFQATT and CDR2 SNEGSKA (reference sequence). The CDR3 loop reads CSAVDRAYEQYF. The CDR3 region has the DNA TGCAGTGCCGTCGACAGGGCCTACGAGCAGTACTTC.

J is TRBJ2-5 and V is TRBV10-2, with D possibly matching TRBD2 (6 bases). Trimming cost V 4 bases and J 1 base, with 16 bases left between them. Looked up from germline, CDR1 is WSHSY and CDR2 is SAAADI. The CDR3 has 16 amino acids. The CDR3 DNA sequence: TGCGCCAGCAGTGGCCGGGGTGGGGGGACCCAAGAGACCCAGTACTTC. It is translated as CASSGRGGGTQETQYF.

The gene calls are TRBV11-2 and TRBJ2-3; TRBD1 aligns across 10 bases. This CDR3 is built from 18 residues. Germline V CDR1 and CDR2: SGHAT, FQNNGV. CDR3 region: CATSPQERQGAFTDTQYF. The CDR3 DNA is TGTGCTACCAGCCCACAAGAAAGACAGGGGGCTTTCACAGATACGCAGTATTTT.

This clonotype was seen a single time. The chain joins TRBV14 to TRBJ2-5, with D maybe TRBD2 (7 bases). Germline V gives CDR1 SGHDN, CDR2 FVKESK. The CDR3 sequence is 15 residues long. V was trimmed by 3 bases and J by 5 bases, leaving 16 bases between them. The CDR3 loop reads CASSHGGAILETQYF. The CDR3 nucleotides read TGTGCCAGCAGCCATGGGGGGGCGATTCTGGAGACCCAGTACTTC.

The chain uses TRBV7-9 and TRBJ2-7; D unresolved. The germline V and J ends were trimmed by 5 bases and 2 bases, with 22 bases remaining between them. Germline V lookup: CDR1 SEHNR, CDR2 FQNEAQ (reference sequence). The CDR3 has 17 residues. CDR3 protein: CASSPDPTRPHAYEQYF. The CDR3 DNA reads TGTGCCAGCAGCCCGGACCCGACCCGCCCCCATGCCTACGAGCAGTACTTC.

This clonotype was picked up a small number of times. V and J are TRBV20-1 and TRBJ1-1; no reliable D call. This CDR3 spans 14 amino acids. CDR1 is DFQATT and CDR2 is SNEGSKA in the germline V gene (reference sequence). V was trimmed by 0 bases and J by 3 bases, leaving 11 bases between them. CDR3 sequence (DNA): TGCAGTGCTAGAGATGGCAGTCGAGACACTGAAGCTTTCTTT. Protein product: CSARDGSRDTEAFF.

The chain uses TRBV20-1 and TRBJ2-5; D not certain. The V gene lost 0 bases and the J gene lost 1 base, with 6 bases spanning the gap. This CDR3 has 13 amino acids. Looked up from germline, CDR1 is DFQATT and CDR2 is SNEGSKA (reference sequence). The CDR3: CSAREAPQETQYF. The CDR3, as DNA: TGCAGTGCTAGAGAGGCCCCCCAAGAGACCCAGTACTTC.

The chain links TRBV4-3 to TRBJ2-3, with D unclear. The CDR3 contains 16 residues. The V and J ends lost 2 bases and 1 base respectively, with 13 bases between them. Per the germline V gene, CDR1 is LGHNA and CDR2 is YSLEER. CDR3 in DNA: TGCGCCAGCAGCCAAAGAGGCCCTGGGGGCACAGATACGCAGTATTTT. This translates into CASSQRGPGGTDTQYF.

This clonotype was counted between two and nine times. The chain combines TRBV19 with TRBJ1-6; D is unclear. The ends were cut back, 7 bases at V and 7 bases at J, with 11 bases in the middle. The CDR3 sequence is 13 residues long. Germline V CDR1 and CDR2: LNHDA, SQIVND (reference sequence). CDR3 in DNA: TGTGCCAGTAACGCAGCGCGAAATTCACCCCTCCACTTT. It is translated as CASNAARNSPLHF. The variable domain in full, completed from reference TRBV19 and TRBJ1-6, reads DGGITQSPKYLFRKEGQNVTLSCEQNLNHDAMYWYRQDPGQGLRLIYYSQIVNDFQKGDIAEGYSVSREKKESFPLTVTSAQKNPTAFYLCASNAARNSPLHFGNGTRLTVT.

The chain employs TRBV30 and TRBJ1-2; D gene ambiguous. Germline CDR1 is GTSNPN and CDR2 is SVGIG (reference sequence). Trimming cost V 5 bases and J 0 bases, with 7 bases left between them. CDR3 length: 12 amino acids. CDR3 protein: CAWGGTNYGYTF. The CDR3, as DNA: TGTGCCTGGGGAGGAACTAACTATGGCTACACCTTC.

The rearrangement uses TRBV5-1 and TRBJ1-1; 10 bases fit TRBD1. The CDR3 covers 14 residues. The V segment lost 4 bases and the J segment 5 bases; nucleotides outside the gene matches: 5. Germline lookup yields CDR1 SGHRS and CDR2 YFSETQ. As DNA, the CDR3 is TGCGCCAGCAGCGTCGGACAGGGGGTGACTGAAGCTTTCTTT. Translation gives CASSVGQGVTEAFF.

This clonotype has more than one count but fewer than ten. The J gene is TRBJ1-2, the V gene TRBV12-3 or TRBV12-4; 8 nucleotides line up with TRBD1. The CDR3 contains 12 residues. After removal of 8 bases from V and 7 bases from J, the junction contained 6 bases not matched to a gene. The DNA for the CDR3 is TGTGCCAGCCACAGGGGGGGAGGTGGCTACACCTTC. This codes for CASHRGGGGYTF.

The genes are TRBV6-5 and TRBJ2-7, with a possible D match to TRBD1 (6 bases). The CDR3 covers 15 residues. CDR1 and CDR2 from the germline V gene are MNHEY and SVGAGI. V shed 4 bases and J shed 1 base, with 14 bases lying between them. The CDR3 DNA reads TGTGCCAGCAGTTCACTTGACAGGCCTTCCTACGAGCAGTACTTC. It translates to CASSSLDRPSYEQYF.

The chain uses TRBV5-1 and TRBJ2-5; TRBD2 matches at 14 bases. The CDR3 loop spans 16 amino acids. The V segment lost 4 bases and the J segment 5 bases; nucleotides outside the gene matches: 7. From germline, CDR1 is SGHRS and CDR2 YFSETQ. In nucleotides, the CDR3 is TGCGCCAGCAGCAGACTAGCGGGGGGGCCGTATGAGACCCAGTACTTC. Encoded protein: CASSRLAGGPYETQYF.

V gene TRBV20-1 combines with J gene TRBJ2-2; no clear D. This CDR3 comprises 12 residues. V lost 5 bases and J lost 2, with 6 bases in between. Germline V lookup: CDR1 DFQATT, CDR2 SNEGSKA (reference sequence). CDR3 in DNA: TGCAGTGCTCCCTTCAACACCGGGGAGCTGTTTTTT. It yields the protein CSAPFNTGELFF.

The chain joins TRBV6-2 or TRBV6-3 to TRBJ1-5; a weak D match, TRBD1 (6 bases). The germline V gene has CDR1 MNHEY and CDR2 SVGEGT. V lost 2 bases, J lost 5 bases, and 19 bases lay in between. The CDR3 loop spans 17 amino acids. The CDR3 loop is CASSYRRGAEIDQPQHF. In DNA, the CDR3 is TGTGCCAGCAGTTACCGTCGGGGGGCCGAAATTGATCAGCCCCAGCATTTT.

The rearrangement links TRBV16 to TRBJ2-3, with 8 positions matching TRBD1. Losses at the gene ends were 0 bases for V and 2 bases for J; bases not matched to a gene: 1. Germline loops: CDR1 KGHSY, CDR2 FQNENV. This CDR3 is 15 amino acids long. This CDR3 reads CASSQSRGLTDTQYF. The CDR3 DNA is TGTGCCAGCAGCCAATCCAGGGGGCTCACAGATACGCAGTATTTT. The full variable domain, in which reference TRBV16 and TRBJ2-3 provide the parts outside the CDR3, is GEEVAQTPKHLVRGEGQKAKLYCAPIKGHSYVFWYQQVLKNEFKFLISFQNENVFDETGMPKERFSAKCLPNSPCSLEIQATKLEDSAVYFCASSQSRGLTDTQYFGPGTRLTVL.

This sequence joins TRBV19 and TRBJ1-2; maybe TRBD1 (6 bases). The CDR3 extends over 14 amino acids. V lost 6 bases and J lost 4, with 15 bases in between. From germline, CDR1 is LNHDA and CDR2 SQIVND (reference sequence). The CDR3 nucleotides read TGTGCCAGTAGGTCCACAGGGCGGGCCTATGGCTACACCTTC. This translates into CASRSTGRAYGYTF.

As for this clonotype: The junction and the germline gene differ at one end; a read error may be behind it. The chain carries TRBV7-2 and TRBJ1-2, with D uncertain. Germline CDR1 reads SGHTA; CDR2 reads FQGNSA. The CDR3 has 10 amino acids. The CDR3 nucleotides are TGTGCCAGCAGCTTAGGGTCATTATTCTTC. Translated, it gives CASSLGSLFF.

This clonotype was picked up a small number of times. The V and J genes are TRBV6-1 and TRBJ2-5; the D call may be TRBD1 or TRBD2 (5 bases each). CDR1 is MNHNS and CDR2 is SASEGT in the germline V gene. The germline V and J ends were trimmed by 8 bases and 4 bases, with 17 bases remaining between them. The CDR3 length is 14 residues. The CDR3 here is CASGPGNRRETQYF. CDR3 bases: TGTGCCAGCGGACCGGGGAACAGGAGAGAGACCCAGTACTTC.

This clonotype was seen a handful of times. The genes are TRBV7-9 and TRBJ2-5; no definite D call. This CDR3 contains 14 residues. Trimming shortened V by 0 bases and J by 5 bases, and 10 bases separated the two germline ends. Germline V gene sequence: CDR1 SEHNR, CDR2 FQNEAQ (reference sequence). Here the CDR3 reads CASSLARLPETQYF. The CDR3 region has the DNA TGTGCCAGCAGCTTAGCGCGACTGCCGGAGACCCAGTACTTC.

A remark on this clonotype: A much larger clone is a single base away; this may be a read error. The gene calls are TRBV15 and TRBJ2-5, with 9 positions matching TRBD1. Germline loops: CDR1 LNHNV, CDR2 YYDKDF (reference sequence). The CDR3 loop spans 14 amino acids. V was pared by 8 bases and J by 3 bases, with 7 bases of the junction left unmatched. In DNA, the CDR3 is TGTGCCACCGCTGTGGGACAGGGAAAAGAGACCCAGTACTTC. This gives the protein CATAVGQGKETQYF.